The source of this T cell receptor beta chain is a study of identical twins. General study findings and limits: Weaker excess twin sharing was observed in beta out-of-frame sequences.

V was clipped by 4 bases and J by 2 bases; unmatched bases: 3. Germline-derived CDR1 and CDR2 are SGHTA and FQGNSA. There are 14 residues in the CDR3. TCRdb re-called the 5' RACE reads with MiXCR, one entry per CDR3 protein. This sample yields hundreds of thousands of distinct CDR3 sequences, of which 6% to 6.5% are seen a single time; around 1.7% belongs to the top ten. This clonotype was detected ten times or more. Its antigen is currently unknown. This clonotype was sampled from a man aged 18 to 30 in good health. The gene calls are TRBV7-2 and TRBJ2-3; 7 bases fit TRBD1. The sample comprised naive T cells sorted from blood. As DNA, the CDR3 is TGTGCCAGCAGCTGGACAGGTTCCACAGATACGCAGTATTTT. It specifies CASSWTGSTDTQYF.